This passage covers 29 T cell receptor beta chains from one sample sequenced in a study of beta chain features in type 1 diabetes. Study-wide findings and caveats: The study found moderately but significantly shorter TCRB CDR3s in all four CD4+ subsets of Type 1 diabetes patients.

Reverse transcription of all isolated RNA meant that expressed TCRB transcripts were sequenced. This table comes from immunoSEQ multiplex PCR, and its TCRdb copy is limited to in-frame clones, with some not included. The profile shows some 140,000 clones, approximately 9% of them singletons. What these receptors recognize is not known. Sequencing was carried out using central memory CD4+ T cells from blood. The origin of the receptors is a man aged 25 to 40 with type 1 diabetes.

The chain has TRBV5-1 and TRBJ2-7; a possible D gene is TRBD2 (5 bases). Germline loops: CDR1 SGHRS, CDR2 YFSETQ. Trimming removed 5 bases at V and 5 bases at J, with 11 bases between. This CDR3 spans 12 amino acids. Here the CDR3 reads CASSSGVHEQYF. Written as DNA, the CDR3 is TGCGCCAGCAGTTCCGGGGTGCACGAGCAGTACTTC. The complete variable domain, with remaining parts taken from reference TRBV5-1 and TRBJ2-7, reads KAGVTQTPRYLIKTRGQQVTLSCSPISGHRSVSWYQQTPGQGLQFLFEYFSETQRNKGNFPGRFSGRQFSNSRSEMNVSTLELGDSALYLCASSSGVHEQYFGPGTRLTVT.

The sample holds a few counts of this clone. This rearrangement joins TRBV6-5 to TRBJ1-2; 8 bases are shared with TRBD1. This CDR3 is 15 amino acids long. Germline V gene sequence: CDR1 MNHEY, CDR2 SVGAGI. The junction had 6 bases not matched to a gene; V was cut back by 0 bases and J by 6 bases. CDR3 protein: CASSYSRGRSDGYTF. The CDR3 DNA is TGTGCCAGCAGTTACTCCAGGGGGCGATCGGATGGCTACACCTTC.

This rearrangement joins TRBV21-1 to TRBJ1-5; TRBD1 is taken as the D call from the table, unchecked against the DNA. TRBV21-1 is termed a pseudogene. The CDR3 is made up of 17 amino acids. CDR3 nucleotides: TGTGCCAGCAGCAAGAACAGCAGTTTCTGTAGCAATCAGCCCCAGCATTTT. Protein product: CASSKNSSFCSNQPQHF.

Here the CDR3 DNA reads TGTGCCAGCAGCCCGACGGGACTTCAAGAGACCCAGTACTTC. Its protein product is CASSPTGLQETQYF. J is TRBJ2-5 and V is TRBV7-3; D is perhaps TRBD2 (6 bases). The CDR3 is 14 amino acids. Germline V gives CDR1 SGHTA, CDR2 FQGTGA. Between the trimmed V and J ends, which lost 5 bases and 2 bases, there was a span of 12 bases.

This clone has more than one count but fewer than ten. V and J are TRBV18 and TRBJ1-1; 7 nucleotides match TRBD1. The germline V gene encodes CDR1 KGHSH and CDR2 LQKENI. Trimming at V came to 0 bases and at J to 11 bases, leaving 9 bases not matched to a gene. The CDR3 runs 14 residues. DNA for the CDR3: TGTGCCAGCTCACCACCCCCGGAGGGGGCCCCGGCTTTCTTT. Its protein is CASSPPPEGAPAFF. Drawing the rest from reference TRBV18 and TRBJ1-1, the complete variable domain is NAGVMQNPRHLVRRRGQEARLRCSPMKGHSHVYWYRQLPEEGLKFMVYLQKENIIDESGMPKERFSAEFPKEGPSILRIQQVVRGDSAAYFCASSPPPEGAPAFFGQGTRLTVV.

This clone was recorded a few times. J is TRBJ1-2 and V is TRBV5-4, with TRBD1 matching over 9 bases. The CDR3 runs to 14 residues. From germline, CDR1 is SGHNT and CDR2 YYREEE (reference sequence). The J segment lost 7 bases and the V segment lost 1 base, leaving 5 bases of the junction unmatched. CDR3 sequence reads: CASSLRTGASGYTF. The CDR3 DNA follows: TGTGCCAGCAGCTTGCGGACAGGGGCTAGTGGCTACACCTTC.

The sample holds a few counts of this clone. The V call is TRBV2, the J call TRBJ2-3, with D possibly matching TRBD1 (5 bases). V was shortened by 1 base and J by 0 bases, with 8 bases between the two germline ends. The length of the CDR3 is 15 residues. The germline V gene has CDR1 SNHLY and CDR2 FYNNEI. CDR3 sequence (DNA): TGTGCCAGCAGTGAAGAATGGGGCAGCACAGATACGCAGTATTTT. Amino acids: CASSEEWGSTDTQYF. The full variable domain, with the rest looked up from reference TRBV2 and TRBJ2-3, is EPEVTQTPSHQVTQMGQEVILRCVPISNHLYFYWYRQILGQKVEFLVSFYNNEISEKSEIFDDQFSVERPDGSNFTLKIRSTKLEDSAMYFCASSEEWGSTDTQYFGPGTRLTVL.

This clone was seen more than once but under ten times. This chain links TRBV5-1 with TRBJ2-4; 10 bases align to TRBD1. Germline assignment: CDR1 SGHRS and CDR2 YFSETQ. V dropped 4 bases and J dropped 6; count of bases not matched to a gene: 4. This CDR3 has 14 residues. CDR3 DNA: TGCGCCAGCAGCAGGCGGACAGGGGGAAACATTCAGTACTTC. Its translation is CASSRRTGGNIQYF. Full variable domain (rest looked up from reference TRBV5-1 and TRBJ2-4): KAGVTQTPRYLIKTRGQQVTLSCSPISGHRSVSWYQQTPGQGLQFLFEYFSETQRNKGNFPGRFSGRQFSNSRSEMNVSTLELGDSALYLCASSRRTGGNIQYFGAGTRLSVL.

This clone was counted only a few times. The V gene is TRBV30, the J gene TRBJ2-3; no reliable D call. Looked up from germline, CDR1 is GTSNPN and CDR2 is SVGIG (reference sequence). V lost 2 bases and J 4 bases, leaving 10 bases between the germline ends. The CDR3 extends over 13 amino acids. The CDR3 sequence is CAWSRTDADTQYF. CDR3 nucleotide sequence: TGTGCCTGGAGTCGAACAGACGCAGATACGCAGTATTTT.

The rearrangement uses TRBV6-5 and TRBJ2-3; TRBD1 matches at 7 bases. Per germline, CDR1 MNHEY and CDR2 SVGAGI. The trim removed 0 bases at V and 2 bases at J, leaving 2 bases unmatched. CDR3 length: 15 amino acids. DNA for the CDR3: TGTGCCAGCAGTTACTCGGGACAGATCACAGATACGCAGTATTTT. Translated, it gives CASSYSGQITDTQYF.

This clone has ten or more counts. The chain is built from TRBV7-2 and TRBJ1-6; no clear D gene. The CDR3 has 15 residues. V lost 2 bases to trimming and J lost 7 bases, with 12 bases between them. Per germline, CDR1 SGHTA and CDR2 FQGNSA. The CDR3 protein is CASSLITGGNSPLHF. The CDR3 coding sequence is TGTGCCAGCAGCTTAATCACGGGAGGGAATTCACCCCTCCACTTT.

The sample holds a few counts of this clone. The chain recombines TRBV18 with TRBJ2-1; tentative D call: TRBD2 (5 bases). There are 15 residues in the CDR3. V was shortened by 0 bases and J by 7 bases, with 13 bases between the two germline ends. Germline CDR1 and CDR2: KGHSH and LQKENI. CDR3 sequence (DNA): TGTGCCAGCTCACCACCGGCGGGCGATGGGAATGAGCAGTTCTTC. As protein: CASSPPAGDGNEQFF.

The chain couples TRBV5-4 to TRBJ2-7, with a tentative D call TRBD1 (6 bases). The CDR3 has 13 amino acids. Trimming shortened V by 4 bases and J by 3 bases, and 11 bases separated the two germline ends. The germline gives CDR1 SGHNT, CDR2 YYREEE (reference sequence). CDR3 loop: CASSILQGYEQYF. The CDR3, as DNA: TGTGCCAGCAGCATATTACAGGGCTACGAGCAGTACTTC.

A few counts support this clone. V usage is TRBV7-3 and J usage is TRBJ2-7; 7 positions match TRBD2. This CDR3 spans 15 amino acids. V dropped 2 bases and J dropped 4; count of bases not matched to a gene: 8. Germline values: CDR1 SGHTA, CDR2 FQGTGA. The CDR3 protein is CASSLYGGSEYEQYF. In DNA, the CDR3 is TGTGCCAGCAGCTTATACGGGGGGAGCGAATACGAGCAGTACTTC.

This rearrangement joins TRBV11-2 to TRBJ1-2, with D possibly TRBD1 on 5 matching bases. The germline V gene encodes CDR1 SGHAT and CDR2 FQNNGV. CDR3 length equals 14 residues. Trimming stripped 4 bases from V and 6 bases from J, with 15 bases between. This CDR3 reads CASSSRTWNNGYTF. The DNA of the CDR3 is TGTGCCAGCAGCTCCCGGACATGGAACAATGGCTACACCTTC.

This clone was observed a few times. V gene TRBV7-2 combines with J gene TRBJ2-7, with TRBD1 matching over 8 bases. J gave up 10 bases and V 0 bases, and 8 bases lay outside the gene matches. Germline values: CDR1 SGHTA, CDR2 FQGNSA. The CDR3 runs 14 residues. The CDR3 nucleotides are TGTGCCAGCAGCTTAGCAGTTCAGGGGGCCGGCCAGTACTTC. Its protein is CASSLAVQGAGQYF.

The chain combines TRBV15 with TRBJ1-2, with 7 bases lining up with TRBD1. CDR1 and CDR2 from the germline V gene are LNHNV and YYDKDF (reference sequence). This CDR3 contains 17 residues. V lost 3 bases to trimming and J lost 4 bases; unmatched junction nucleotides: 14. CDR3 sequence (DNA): TGTGCCACCAGCAGCGGGGACAGAGGCTCTCCTAGCTATGGCTACACCTTC. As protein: CATSSGDRGSPSYGYTF.

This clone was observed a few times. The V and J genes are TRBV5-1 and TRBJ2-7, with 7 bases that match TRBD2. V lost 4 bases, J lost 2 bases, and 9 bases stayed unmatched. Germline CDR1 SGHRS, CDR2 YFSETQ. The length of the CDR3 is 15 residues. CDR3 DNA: TGCGCCAGCAGCCGAACCGGGACTACTACCTACGAGCAGTACTTC. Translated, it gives CASSRTGTTTYEQYF. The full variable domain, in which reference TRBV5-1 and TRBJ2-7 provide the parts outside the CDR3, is KAGVTQTPRYLIKTRGQQVTLSCSPISGHRSVSWYQQTPGQGLQFLFEYFSETQRNKGNFPGRFSGRQFSNSRSEMNVSTLELGDSALYLCASSRTGTTTYEQYFGPGTRLTVT.

CDR3 sequence (DNA): TGTGCCATCAGTGAGTCATCGGGAGGTAGGAACACTGAAGCTTTCTTT. The encoded protein is CAISESSGGRNTEAFF. The V and J genes are TRBV10-3 and TRBJ1-1; the D is unclear. CDR3 length equals 16 residues. V lost 0 bases and J lost 1, with 12 bases in between. The germline CDR1 and CDR2 sequences are ENHRY and SYGVKD.

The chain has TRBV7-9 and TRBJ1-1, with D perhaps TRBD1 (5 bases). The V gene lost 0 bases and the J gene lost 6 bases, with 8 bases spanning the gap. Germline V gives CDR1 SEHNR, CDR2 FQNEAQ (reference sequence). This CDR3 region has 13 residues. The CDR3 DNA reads TGTGCCAGCAGCTTAGCGCAGGGATCTGAAGCTTTCTTT. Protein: CASSLAQGSEAFF.

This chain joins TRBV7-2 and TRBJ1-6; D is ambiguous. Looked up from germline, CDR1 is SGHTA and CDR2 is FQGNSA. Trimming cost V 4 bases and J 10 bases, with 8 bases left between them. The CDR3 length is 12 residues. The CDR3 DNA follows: TGTGCCAGCAGCTCCGACTACTCACCCCTCCACTTT. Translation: CASSSDYSPLHF.

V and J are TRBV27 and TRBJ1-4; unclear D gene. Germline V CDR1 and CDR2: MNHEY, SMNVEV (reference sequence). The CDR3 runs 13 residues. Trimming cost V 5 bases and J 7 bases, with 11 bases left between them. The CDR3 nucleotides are TGTGCCAGCAGTAAACGAGAGGGTGAAAAACTGTTTTTT. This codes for CASSKREGEKLFF.

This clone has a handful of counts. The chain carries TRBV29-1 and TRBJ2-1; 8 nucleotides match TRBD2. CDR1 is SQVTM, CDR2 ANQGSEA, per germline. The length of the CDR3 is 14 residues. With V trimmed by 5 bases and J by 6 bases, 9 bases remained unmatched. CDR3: CSVRYSGGSNEQFF. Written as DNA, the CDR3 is TGCAGCGTTAGATACAGCGGGGGTAGCAATGAGCAGTTCTTC.

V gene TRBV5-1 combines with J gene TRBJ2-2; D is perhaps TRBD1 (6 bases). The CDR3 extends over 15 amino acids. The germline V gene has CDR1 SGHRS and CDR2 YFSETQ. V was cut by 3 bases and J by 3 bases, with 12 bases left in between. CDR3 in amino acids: CASSSSGADTGELFF. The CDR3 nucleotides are TGCGCCAGCAGCTCCTCAGGGGCCGACACCGGGGAGCTGTTTTTT.

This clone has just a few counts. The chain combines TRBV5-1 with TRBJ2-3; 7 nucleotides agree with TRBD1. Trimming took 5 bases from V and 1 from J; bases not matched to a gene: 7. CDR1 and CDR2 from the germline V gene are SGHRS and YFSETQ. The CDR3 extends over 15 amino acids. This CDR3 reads CASRYTGVGTDTQYF. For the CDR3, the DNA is TGCGCCAGCAGGTATACAGGGGTGGGCACAGATACGCAGTATTTT.

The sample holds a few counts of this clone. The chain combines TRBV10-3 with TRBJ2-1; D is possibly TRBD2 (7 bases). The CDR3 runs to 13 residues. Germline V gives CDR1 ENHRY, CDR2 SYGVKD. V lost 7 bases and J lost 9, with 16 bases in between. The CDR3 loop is CAITAGAGSEQFF. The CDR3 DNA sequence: TGTGCCATCACGGCGGGGGCCGGGAGTGAGCAGTTCTTC.

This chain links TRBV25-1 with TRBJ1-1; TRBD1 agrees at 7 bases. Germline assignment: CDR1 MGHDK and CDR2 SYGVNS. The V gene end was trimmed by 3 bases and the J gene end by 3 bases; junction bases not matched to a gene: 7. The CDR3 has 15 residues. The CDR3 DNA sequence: TGTGCCAGCAGTGATCTCACAGGGGCTTACACTGAAGCTTTCTTT. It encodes CASSDLTGAYTEAFF.

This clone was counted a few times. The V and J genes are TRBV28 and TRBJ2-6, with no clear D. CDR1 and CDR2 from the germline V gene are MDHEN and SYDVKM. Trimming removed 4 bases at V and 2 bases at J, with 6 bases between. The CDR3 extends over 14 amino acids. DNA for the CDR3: TGTGCCAGCAGTTCTGGCACTGGGGCCAACGTCCTGACTTTC. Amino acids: CASSSGTGANVLTF.

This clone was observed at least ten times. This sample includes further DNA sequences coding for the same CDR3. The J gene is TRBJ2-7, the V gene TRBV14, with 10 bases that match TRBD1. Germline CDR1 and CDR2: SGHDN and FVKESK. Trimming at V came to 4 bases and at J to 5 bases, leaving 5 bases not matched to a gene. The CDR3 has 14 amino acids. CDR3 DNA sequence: TGTGCCAGCAGCCTGGGACAGGGGTTCCACGAGCAGTACTTC. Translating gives CASSLGQGFHEQYF. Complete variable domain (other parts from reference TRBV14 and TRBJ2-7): EAGVTQFPSHSVIEKGQTVTLRCDPISGHDNLYWYRRVMGKEIKFLLHFVKESKQDESGMPNNRFLAERTGGTYSTLKVQPAELEDSGVYFCASSLGQGFHEQYFGPGTRLTVT.